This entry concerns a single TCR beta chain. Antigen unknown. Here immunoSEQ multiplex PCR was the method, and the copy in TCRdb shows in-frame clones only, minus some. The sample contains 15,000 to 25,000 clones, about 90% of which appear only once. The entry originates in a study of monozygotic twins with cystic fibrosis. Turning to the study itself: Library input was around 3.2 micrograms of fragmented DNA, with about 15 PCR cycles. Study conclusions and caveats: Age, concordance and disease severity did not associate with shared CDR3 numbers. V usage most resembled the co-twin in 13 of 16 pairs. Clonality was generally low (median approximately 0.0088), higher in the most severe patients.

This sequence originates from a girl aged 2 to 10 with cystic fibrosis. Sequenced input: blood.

The CDR3 protein is CSVVNLAGGRAQYF. Written as DNA, the CDR3 is TGCAGCGTTGTCAATCTAGCGGGAGGGAGAGCACAGTATTTT. V is TRBV29-1 and J is TRBJ2-3; 12 positions match TRBD2. The CDR3 covers 14 residues. V lost 4 bases, J lost 12 bases, and 11 bases stayed unmatched. CDR1 is SQVTM, CDR2 ANQGSEA, per germline.